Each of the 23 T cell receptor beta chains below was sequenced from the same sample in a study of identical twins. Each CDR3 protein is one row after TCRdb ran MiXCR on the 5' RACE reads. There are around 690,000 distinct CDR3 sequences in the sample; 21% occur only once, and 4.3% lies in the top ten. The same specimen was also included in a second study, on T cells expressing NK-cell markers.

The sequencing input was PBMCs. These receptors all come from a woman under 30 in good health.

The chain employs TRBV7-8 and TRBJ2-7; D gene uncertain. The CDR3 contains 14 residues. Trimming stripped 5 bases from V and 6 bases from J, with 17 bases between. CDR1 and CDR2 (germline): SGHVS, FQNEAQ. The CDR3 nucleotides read TGTGCCAGCAGCCTCATGGGCAACGCCGCCGAGCAGTACTTC. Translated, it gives CASSLMGNAAEQYF.

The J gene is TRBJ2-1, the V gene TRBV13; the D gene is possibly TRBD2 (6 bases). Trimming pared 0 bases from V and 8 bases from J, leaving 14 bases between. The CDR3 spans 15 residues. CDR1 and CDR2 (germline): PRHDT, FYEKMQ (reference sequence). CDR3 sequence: CASSLGLGEVHEQFF. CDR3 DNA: TGTGCCAGCAGCTTAGGATTGGGGGAGGTCCATGAGCAGTTCTTC.

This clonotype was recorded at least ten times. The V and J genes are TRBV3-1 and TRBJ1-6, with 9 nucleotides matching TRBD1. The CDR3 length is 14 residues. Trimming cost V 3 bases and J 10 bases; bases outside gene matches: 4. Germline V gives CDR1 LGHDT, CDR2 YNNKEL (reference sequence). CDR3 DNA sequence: TGTGCCAGCAGCCAGGGACAGGGAGGATCACCCCTCCACTTT. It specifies CASSQGQGGSPLHF.

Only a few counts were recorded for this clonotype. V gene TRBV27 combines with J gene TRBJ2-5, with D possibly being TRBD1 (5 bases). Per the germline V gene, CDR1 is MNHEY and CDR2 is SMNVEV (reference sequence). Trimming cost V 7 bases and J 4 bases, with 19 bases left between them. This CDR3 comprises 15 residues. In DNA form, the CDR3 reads TGTGCCAGCACGGATTATTCAGGGTCGGGAGAGACCCAGTACTTC. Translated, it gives CASTDYSGSGETQYF.

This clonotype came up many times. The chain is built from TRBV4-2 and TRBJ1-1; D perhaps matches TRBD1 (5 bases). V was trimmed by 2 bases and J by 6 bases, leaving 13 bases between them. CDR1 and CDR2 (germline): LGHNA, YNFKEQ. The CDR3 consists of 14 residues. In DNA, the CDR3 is TGTGCCAGCAGCCAAACCCAGGGTGGCCCTGAAGCTTTCTTT. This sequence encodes CASSQTQGGPEAFF.

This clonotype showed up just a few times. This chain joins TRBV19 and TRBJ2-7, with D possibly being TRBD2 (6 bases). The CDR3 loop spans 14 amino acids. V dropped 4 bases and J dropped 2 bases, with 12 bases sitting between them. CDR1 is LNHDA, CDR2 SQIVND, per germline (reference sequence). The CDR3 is CASSTRGLPYEQYF. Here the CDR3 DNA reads TGTGCCAGTAGTACCCGGGGACTCCCCTACGAGCAGTACTTC.

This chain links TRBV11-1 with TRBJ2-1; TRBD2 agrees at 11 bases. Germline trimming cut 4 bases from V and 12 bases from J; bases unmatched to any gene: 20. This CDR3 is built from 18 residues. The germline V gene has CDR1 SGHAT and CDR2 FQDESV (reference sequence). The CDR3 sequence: CASSSSLGTSGPKGGQFF. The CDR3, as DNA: TGTGCCAGCAGCTCAAGTCTTGGGACTAGCGGACCGAAGGGAGGGCAGTTCTTC.

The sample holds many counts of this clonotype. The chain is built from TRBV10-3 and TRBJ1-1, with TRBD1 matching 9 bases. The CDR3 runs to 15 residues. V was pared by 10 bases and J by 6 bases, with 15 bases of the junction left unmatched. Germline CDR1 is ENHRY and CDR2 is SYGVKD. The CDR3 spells CATRDRDLVFPEAFF. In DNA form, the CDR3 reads TGTGCCACCCGGGACAGGGACCTTGTATTCCCTGAAGCTTTCTTT.

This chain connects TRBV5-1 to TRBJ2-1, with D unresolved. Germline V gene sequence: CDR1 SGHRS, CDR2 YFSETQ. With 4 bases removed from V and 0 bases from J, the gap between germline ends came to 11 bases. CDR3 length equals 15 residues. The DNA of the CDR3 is TGCGCCAGCAGCCAACTCCCGAGCTCCTACAATGAGCAGTTCTTC. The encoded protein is CASSQLPSSYNEQFF.

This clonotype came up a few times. CDR3: CASSLALDRYYEQYF. The DNA for the CDR3 is TGTGCCAGCAGCTTGGCCCTGGACCGATACTACGAGCAGTACTTC. The chain is built from TRBV5-6 and TRBJ2-7, with D uncertain. Germline V lookup: CDR1 SGHDT, CDR2 YYEEEE. This CDR3 contains 15 residues. The V end lost 0 bases, the J end lost 3 bases, and 13 bases lay between the germline ends.

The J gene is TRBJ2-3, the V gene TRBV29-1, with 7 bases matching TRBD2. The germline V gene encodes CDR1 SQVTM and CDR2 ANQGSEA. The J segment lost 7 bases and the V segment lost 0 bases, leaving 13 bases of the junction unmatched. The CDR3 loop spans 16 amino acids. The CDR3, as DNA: TGCAGCGTTGAAGATCGGAGCCGCGGGAGAGAATATACGCAGTATTTT. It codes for CSVEDRSRGREYTQYF.

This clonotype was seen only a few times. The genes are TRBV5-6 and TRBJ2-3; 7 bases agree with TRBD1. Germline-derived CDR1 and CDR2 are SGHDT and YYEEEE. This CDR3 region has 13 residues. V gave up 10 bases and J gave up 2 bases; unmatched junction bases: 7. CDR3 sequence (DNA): TGTGCCGCCGGCAGGGGGAACACAGATACGCAGTATTTT. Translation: CAAGRGNTDTQYF.

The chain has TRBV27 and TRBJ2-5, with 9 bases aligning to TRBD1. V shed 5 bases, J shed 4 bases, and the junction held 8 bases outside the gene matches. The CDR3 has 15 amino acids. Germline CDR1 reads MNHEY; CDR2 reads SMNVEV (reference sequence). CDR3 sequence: CASSVQGAQAETQYF. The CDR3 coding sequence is TGTGCCAGCAGTGTACAGGGGGCCCAGGCAGAGACCCAGTACTTC.

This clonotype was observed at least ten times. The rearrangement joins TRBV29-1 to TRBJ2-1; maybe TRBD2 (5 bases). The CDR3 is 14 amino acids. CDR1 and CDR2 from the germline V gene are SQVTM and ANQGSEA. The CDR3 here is CAALGDLPEKREFF. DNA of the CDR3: TGCGCAGCGCTCGGAGATCTACCTGAGAAGAGGGAGTTCTTC.

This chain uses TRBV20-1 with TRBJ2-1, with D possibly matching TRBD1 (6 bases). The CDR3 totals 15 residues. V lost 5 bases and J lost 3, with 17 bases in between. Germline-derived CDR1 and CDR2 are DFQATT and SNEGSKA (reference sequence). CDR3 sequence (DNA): TGCAGTGCTCAGAAGAGGGGGTATAGCTACAATGAGCAGTTCTTC. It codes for CSAQKRGYSYNEQFF.

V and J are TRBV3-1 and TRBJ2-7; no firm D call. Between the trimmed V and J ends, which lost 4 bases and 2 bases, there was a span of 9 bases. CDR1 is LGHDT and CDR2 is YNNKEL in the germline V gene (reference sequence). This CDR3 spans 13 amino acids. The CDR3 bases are TGTGCCAGCAGCCCCAGTGTTCCCTACGAGCAGTACTTC. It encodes CASSPSVPYEQYF.

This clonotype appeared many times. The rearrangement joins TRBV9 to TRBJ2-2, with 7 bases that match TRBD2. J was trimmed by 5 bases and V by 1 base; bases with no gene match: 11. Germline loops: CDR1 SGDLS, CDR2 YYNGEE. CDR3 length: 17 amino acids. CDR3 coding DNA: TGTGCCAGCAGCGTACTTTGGGGGGGATGGTCAACCGGGGAGCTGTTTTTT. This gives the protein CASSVLWGGWSTGELFF. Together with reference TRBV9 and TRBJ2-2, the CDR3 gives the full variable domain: DSGVTQTPKHLITATGQRVTLRCSPRSGDLSVYWYQQSLDQGLQFLIQYYNGEERAKGNILERFSAQQFPDLHSELNLSSLELGDSALYFCASSVLWGGWSTGELFFGEGSRLTVL.

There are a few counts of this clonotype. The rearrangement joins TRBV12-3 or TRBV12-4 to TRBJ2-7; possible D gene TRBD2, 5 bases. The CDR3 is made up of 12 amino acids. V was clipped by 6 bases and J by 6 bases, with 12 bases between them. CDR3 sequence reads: CASSRGRGEQYF. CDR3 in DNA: TGTGCCAGCAGCCGAGGGCGTGGCGAGCAGTACTTC.

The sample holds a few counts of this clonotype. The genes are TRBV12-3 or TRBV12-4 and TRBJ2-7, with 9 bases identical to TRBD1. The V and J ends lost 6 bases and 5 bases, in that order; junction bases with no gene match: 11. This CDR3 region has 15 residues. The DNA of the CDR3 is TGTGCCAGCAGCCCCTCCCAAACAGGGGGCCACGAGCAGTACTTC. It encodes CASSPSQTGGHEQYF.

For the CDR3, the DNA is TGTGCCAGCAGCGAGGGACTAGCGGACAATGAGCAGTTCTTC. As protein: CASSEGLADNEQFF. V is TRBV9 and J is TRBJ2-1, with TRBD2 matching 11 bases. The CDR3 spans 14 residues. CDR1 and CDR2 (germline): SGDLS, YYNGEE. V lost 3 bases to trimming and J lost 5 bases; unmatched junction nucleotides: 1.

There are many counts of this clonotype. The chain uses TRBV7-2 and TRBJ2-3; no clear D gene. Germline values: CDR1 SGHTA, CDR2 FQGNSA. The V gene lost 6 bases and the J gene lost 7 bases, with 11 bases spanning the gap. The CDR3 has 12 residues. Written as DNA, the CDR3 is TGTGCCAGCAGACCCACACTAAATACGCAGTATTTT. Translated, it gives CASRPTLNTQYF.

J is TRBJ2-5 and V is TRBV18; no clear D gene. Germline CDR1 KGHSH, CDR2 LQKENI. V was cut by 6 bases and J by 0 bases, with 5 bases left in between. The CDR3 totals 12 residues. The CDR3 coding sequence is TGTGCCAGCTCCGCGTACCAAGAGACCCAGTACTTC. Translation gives CASSAYQETQYF.

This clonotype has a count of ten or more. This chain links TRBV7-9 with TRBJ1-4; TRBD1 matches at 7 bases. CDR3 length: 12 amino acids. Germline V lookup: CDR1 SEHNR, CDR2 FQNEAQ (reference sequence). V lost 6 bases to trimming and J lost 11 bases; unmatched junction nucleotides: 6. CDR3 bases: TGTGCCAGCAGTACAGGGGAGGGGAAACTGTTTTTT. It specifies CASSTGEGKLFF.